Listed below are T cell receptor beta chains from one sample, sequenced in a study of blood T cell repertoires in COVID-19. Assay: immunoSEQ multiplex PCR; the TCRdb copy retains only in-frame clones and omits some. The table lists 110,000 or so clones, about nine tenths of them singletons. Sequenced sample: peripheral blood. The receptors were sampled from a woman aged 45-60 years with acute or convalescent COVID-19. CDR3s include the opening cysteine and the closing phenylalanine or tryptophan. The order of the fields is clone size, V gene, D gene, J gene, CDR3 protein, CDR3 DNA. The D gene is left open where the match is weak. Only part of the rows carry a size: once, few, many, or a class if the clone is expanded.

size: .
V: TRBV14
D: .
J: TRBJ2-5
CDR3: CASSQVGRIETQYF
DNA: TGTGCCAGCAGCCAAGTGGGGAGGATCGAGACCCAGTACTTC

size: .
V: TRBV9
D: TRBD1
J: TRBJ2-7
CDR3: CASSVGTGSEQYF
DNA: TGTGCCAGCAGCGTAGGGACAGGATCAGAGCAGTACTTC

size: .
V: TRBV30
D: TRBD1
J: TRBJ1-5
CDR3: CAWSAYLGGFNQPQHF
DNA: TGTGCCTGGAGTGCCTACTTAGGGGGCTTCAATCAGCCCCAGCATTTT

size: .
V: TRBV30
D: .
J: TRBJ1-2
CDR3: CAWSGQFGYTF
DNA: TGTGCCTGGAGTGGACAGTTTGGCTACACCTTC

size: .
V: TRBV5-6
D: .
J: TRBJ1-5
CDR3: CASSLGQTNQPQHF
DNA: TGTGCCAGCAGCTTGGGACAGACTAATCAGCCCCAGCATTTT

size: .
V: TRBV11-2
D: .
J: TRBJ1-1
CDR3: CASSLGASPTRNTEAFF
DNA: TGTGCCAGCAGCTTAGGGGCCAGCCCAACACGGAACACTGAAGCTTTCTTT

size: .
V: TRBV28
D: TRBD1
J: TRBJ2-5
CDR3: CASRPQGAGETQYF
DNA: TGTGCCAGCAGACCACAGGGGGCTGGGGAGACCCAGTACTTC

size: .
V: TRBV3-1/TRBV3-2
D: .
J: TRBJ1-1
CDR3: CASSVTGSQPAFF
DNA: TGTGCCAGCAGCGTAACCGGGAGTCAGCCGGCTTTCTTT

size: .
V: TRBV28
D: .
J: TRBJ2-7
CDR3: CASSPRQWVKGEQYF
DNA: TGTGCCAGCAGCCCTCGACAGTGGGTTAAAGGCGAGCAGTACTTC

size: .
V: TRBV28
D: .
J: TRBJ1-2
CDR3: CASSLRQLDGYTF
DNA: TGTGCCAGCAGTTTAAGACAGTTGGATGGCTACACCTTC

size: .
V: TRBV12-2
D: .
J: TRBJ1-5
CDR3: CASREDRALSNQPQHF
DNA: TGTGCAAGTCGCGAGGACAGGGCCCTAAGCAATCAGCCCCAGCATTTT

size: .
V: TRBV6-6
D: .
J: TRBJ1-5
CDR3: CASSHGQSPYSNQPQHF
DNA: TGTGCCAGCAGTCACGGACAGTCGCCTTATAGCAATCAGCCCCAGCATTTT

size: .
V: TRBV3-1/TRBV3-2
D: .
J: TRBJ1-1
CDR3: CASSPLSTVNTEAFF
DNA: TGTGCCAGCAGCCCCCTAAGTACCGTGAACACTGAAGCTTTCTTT

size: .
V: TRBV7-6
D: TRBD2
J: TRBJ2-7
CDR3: CASSPIGLAGAGQYF
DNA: TGTGCCAGCAGCCCTATAGGGCTAGCGGGAGCGGGGCAGTACTTC

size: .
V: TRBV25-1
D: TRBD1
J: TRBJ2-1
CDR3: CASSAPMGQGGNEQFF
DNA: TGTGCCAGCAGTGCACCGATGGGACAGGGTGGCAATGAGCAGTTCTTC

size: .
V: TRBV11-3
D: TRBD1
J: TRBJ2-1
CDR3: CASSSPGQGANEQFF
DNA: TGTGCCAGCAGCTCCCCGGGACAGGGGGCTAATGAGCAGTTCTTC

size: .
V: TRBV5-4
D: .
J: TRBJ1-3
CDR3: CASQASGSGNTIYF
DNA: TGTGCCAGCCAGGCCTCCGGCTCTGGAAACACCATATATTTT

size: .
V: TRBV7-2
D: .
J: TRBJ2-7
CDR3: CASSSRGSYEQYF
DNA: TGTGCCAGCAGCTCCCGAGGGTCCTACGAGCAGTACTTC

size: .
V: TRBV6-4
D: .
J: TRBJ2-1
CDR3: CASSDSSGSYNEQFF
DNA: TGTGCCAGCAGTGACTCGAGCGGCTCCTACAATGAGCAGTTCTTC

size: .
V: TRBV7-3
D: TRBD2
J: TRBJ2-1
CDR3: CASSLMGTSGDSSYNEQFF
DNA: TGTGCCAGCAGCTTAATGGGGACTAGCGGGGATAGCTCCTACAATGAGCAGTTCTTC

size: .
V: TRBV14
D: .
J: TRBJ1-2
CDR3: CASSQAHYYGYTF
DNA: TGTGCCAGCAGCCAAGCACATTACTATGGCTACACCTTC

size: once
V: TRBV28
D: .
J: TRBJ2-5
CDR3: CASSKGGETQYF
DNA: TGTGCCAGCAGCAAAGGAGGGGAGACCCAGTACTTC

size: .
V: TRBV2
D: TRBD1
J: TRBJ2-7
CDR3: CASSENIRGREQYF
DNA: TGTGCCAGCAGTGAAAACATCAGGGGGCGCGAGCAGTACTTC

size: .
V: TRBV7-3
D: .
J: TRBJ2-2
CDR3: CASSLEGETGELFF
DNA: TGTGCCAGCAGCTTAGAAGGGGAAACCGGGGAGCTGTTTTTT

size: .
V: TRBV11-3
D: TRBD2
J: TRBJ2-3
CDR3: CASSLREGSTDTQYF
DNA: TGTGCCAGCAGCCTACGGGAGGGGTCCACAGATACGCAGTATTTT

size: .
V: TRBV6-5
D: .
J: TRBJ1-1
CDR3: CASRLTGTSTEAFF
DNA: TGTGCCAGCAGGCTCACAGGGACGTCCACTGAAGCTTTCTTT

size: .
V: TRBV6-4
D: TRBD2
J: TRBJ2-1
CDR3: CASSVVAGVGEQFF
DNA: TGTGCCAGCAGTGTGGTAGCGGGAGTTGGTGAGCAGTTCTTC

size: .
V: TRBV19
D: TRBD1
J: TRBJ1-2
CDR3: CASSTGTGVYGYTF
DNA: TGTGCCAGTAGTACCGGGACAGGGGTGTATGGCTACACCTTC

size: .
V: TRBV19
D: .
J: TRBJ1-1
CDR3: CASSEGMRTEAFF
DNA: TGTGCCAGTAGTGAGGGTATGAGGACTGAAGCTTTCTTT

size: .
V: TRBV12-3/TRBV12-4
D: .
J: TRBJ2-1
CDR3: CASTRLDYNEQFF
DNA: TGTGCCAGCACCAGACTAGACTACAATGAGCAGTTCTTC

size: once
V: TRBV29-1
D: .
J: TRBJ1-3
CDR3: CSVGSQGNTIYF
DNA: TGCAGCGTTGGGTCGCAGGGAAACACCATATATTTT

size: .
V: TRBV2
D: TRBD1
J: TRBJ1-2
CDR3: CASSGDREPGYGYTF
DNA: TGTGCCAGCAGTGGGGACAGGGAACCGGGATATGGCTACACCTTC

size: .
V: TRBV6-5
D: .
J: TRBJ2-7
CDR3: CASGPGHLYEQYF
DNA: TGTGCCAGCGGGCCGGGACACCTCTACGAGCAGTACTTC

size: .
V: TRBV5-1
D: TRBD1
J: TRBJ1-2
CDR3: CASSLEGANYGYTF
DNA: TGCGCCAGCAGCTTGGAGGGGGCGAACTATGGCTACACCTTC

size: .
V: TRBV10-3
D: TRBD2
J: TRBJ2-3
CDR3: CAIRRASGGTDTQYF
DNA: TGTGCCATCAGGAGGGCTAGCGGGGGAACAGATACGCAGTATTTT

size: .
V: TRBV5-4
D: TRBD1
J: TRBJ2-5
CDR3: CASSLYRDRMETQYF
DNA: TGTGCCAGCAGCTTGTATAGGGACAGGATGGAGACCCAGTACTTC

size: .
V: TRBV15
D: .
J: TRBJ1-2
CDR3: CATSRDRFESLINYGYTF
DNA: TGTGCCACCAGCAGAGATCGGTTCGAAAGTCTCATCAACTATGGCTACACCTTC

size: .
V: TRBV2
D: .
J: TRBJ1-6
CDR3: CASGGTPRGSPLHF
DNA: TGTGCCAGCGGGGGGACGCCTCGGGGTTCACCCCTCCACTTT

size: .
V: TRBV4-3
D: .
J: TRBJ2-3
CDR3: CASSQDFRTENTDTQYF
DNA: TGCGCCAGCAGCCAAGACTTCCGGACAGAAAACACAGATACGCAGTATTTT

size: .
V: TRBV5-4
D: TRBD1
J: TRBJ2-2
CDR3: CASSSDRVRSTGELFF
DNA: TGTGCCAGCAGCTCTGACAGGGTTAGAAGCACCGGGGAGCTGTTTTTT

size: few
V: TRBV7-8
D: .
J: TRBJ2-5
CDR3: CASSQDKPEETQYF
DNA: TGTGCCAGCAGCCAAGACAAACCAGAGGAGACCCAGTACTTC

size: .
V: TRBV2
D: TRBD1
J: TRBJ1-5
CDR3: CASSSSSDRVGQPQHF
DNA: TGTGCCAGCAGCTCGTCTTCGGACAGGGTGGGCCAGCCCCAGCATTTT

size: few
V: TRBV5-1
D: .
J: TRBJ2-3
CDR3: CASSFGQDTDTQYF
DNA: TGCGCCAGCAGCTTTGGGCAGGACACAGATACGCAGTATTTT

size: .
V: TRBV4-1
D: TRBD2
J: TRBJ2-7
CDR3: CASSQDKAGGRNEQYF
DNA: TGCGCCAGCAGCCAAGATAAGGCGGGAGGGCGAAACGAGCAGTACTTC

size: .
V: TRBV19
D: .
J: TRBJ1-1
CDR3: CASSVPGQLNTEAFF
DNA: TGTGCCAGTAGTGTTCCGGGACAATTGAACACTGAAGCTTTCTTT

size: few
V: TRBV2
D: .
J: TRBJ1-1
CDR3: CAFRTSNTEAFF
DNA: TGTGCCTTCCGGACATCGAACACTGAAGCTTTCTTT

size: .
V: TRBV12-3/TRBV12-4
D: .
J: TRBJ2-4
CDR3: CASSFGILPYF
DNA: TGTGCCAGCAGTTTTGGCATCCTTCCGTACTTC

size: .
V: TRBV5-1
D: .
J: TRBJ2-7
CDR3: CASSLTTGLSYEQYF
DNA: TGCGCCAGCAGCTTGACCACGGGACTCTCCTACGAGCAGTACTTC

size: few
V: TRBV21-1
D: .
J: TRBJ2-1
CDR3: CARRVRAERGNEQFF
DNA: TGTGCCAGACGAGTTAGAGCGGAGCGAGGCAATGAGCAGTTCTTC

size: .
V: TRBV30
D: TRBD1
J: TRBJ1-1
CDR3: CAWSDGQANTEAFF
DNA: TGTGCCTGGAGTGACGGACAGGCGAACACTGAAGCTTTCTTT